Shown below are 2 T cell receptor beta chains from a single sample sequenced in a study of human CD8 memory T cell subsets (dated by TCRdb to the early 2020s). The instrument was a NextSeq 550. A Human TCR Profiling Kit was used to prepare UMI-labeled 5' RACE TCRbeta libraries. Each CDR3 protein sequence appears as one entry after TCRdb reprocessed the reads, and no DNA is included. The sample has thousands of distinct CDR3 sequences on record. 15% to 20% of the sample is held by the ten biggest clonotypes. Progenitor exhausted-like memory CD8+ T cells (TPEX) were defined as CCR7+ PD-1+ TIGIT+ early differentiated memory cells with dysfunctional, exhausted-like traits. Source material: CD8+ T cells from PBMCs. The receptors come from a human donor in good health.

This chain uses TRBV28 with TRBJ2-7; lacking DNA, the TRBD1 call made by TCRdb goes unchecked. CDR3 size: 11 residues. The germline V gene has CDR1 MDHEN and CDR2 SYDVKM. The CDR3 sequence: CASSLGPGMDF.

The chain links TRBV14 to TRBJ1-1. Per germline, CDR1 SGHDN and CDR2 FVKESK. This CDR3 comprises 13 residues. CDR3 residues: CASSPWENTEAFF. Filled out from reference TRBV14 and TRBJ1-1, the complete variable domain reads EAGVTQFPSHSVIEKGQTVTLRCDPISGHDNLYWYRRVMGKEIKFLLHFVKESKQDESGMPNNRFLAERTGGTYSTLKVQPAELEDSGVYFCASSPWENTEAFFGQGTRLTVV.